This TCR beta chain appears in the sequencing data of a study of early T cells in non-severe SARS-CoV-2 infection. General study findings and limits: The study's VDJdb matching favored anti-spike CD8 responses and missed private and CD4 specificities.

CDR3 length: 17 residues. Trimming at V came to 5 bases and at J to 2 bases, leaving 8 bases not matched to a gene. Germline V gene data show CDR1 as MNHEY and CDR2 as SMNVEV (reference sequence). Researchers attached unique molecular identifiers to individual cDNA molecules. TCRdb used MiXCR to reprocess the 5' RACE reads, holding one entry per CDR3 protein. The table has approximately 58,000 distinct CDR3 sequences, approximately 6% seen once. This clonotype was recorded at least ten times. Its antigen is not known. What was sequenced was whole blood. The genes are TRBV27 and TRBJ1-3; 11 positions agree with TRBD1. This sequence originates from an adult who was a healthcare worker with PCR-confirmed SARS-CoV-2 infection or an uninfected control (not recorded which). This CDR3 reads CASSGGTGGFTGNTIYF. DNA for the CDR3: TGTGCCAGCAGTGGCGGGACAGGGGGATTCACTGGAAACACCATATATTTT.